This TCR beta chain is from a study of shared clonotypes between healthy human individuals. Across the whole study: CD4 naive and CD4 memory each took three plates per donor, while CD8 naive took two and CD8 memory one. Study-level points and caveats: Memory subsets had estimated richness that was generally smaller than that of naive subsets.

Concerning this clone: Antigen unknown.

Naive CD45RA+ and memory CD45RA-negative subsets were split from CD4+ cells. DNA at 200 ng, approximately 30,000 T cell genomes, went into sorted-subset replicate PCRs. Sequencing used immunoSEQ multiplex PCR; TCRdb keeps in-frame clones, though not all of them. The data contain approximately 530,000 clones, less than 96% of them singletons. The V end lost 1 base, the J end lost 0 bases, and 21 bases lay between the germline ends. Germline V gene lookup returns CDR1 LGHNT and CDR2 FRNRAP. This CDR3 contains 19 residues. The clonotype was recovered from a woman in her twenties or thirties in good health. The V gene is TRBV12-5, the J gene TRBJ1-1, with D unresolved. Specimen: naive CD4+ T cells sorted from blood. Subset: CD45RA+ positively selected. The CDR3 DNA reads TGTGCTAGTGGTTTGGCCGGGAAGACCTCAGACGAGATGAACACTGAAGCTTTCTTT. This codes for CASGLAGKTSDEMNTEAFF.